These T cell receptor beta chains were read from a single sample in a study of blood T cell repertoires in COVID-19. Method: immunoSEQ multiplex PCR; TCRdb's copy keeps in-frame clones and lacks some. This sample has approximately 3,300 clones, with roughly 93% found just once. Source material: peripheral blood. These receptors came from a human donor in a cohort sampled during active COVID-19. Each CDR3 is given with its conserved first and last residue. The D gene is left open where the match is weak. Rows give clone size only sometimes, using once, few, many, or a class for an expanded clone.

>NA|14|NA|TRBV18|TRBJ2-1
CASSPMGGPNEQFF
TGTGCCAGCTCACCGATGGGGGGGCCCAATGAGCAGTTCTTC
>NA|16|NA|TRBV10-3|TRBJ2-1
CAISSPSRGIINEQFF
TGTGCCATCAGTTCCCCCTCCCGGGGAATTATCAATGAGCAGTTCTTC
>NA|17|TRBD2|TRBV6-6|TRBJ2-1
CASTRYGVAGGGNEQFF
TGTGCCAGCACTCGCTACGGGGTGGCGGGAGGGGGGAATGAGCAGTTCTTC
>NA|16|NA|TRBV7-6|TRBJ1-1
CASSLALEKGWTEAFF
TGTGCCAGCAGCTTAGCGCTAGAGAAGGGGTGGACTGAAGCTTTCTTT
>NA|16|TRBD2|TRBV6-2/TRBV6-3|TRBJ2-3
CASSSVAGGFADTQYF
TGTGCCAGCAGTTCAGTAGCGGGGGGGTTTGCAGATACGCAGTATTTT
>once|19|TRBD1|TRBV11-2|TRBJ2-6
CASSSLIVDRVRGANVLTF
TGTGCCAGCAGCTCCCTCATTGTTGACAGGGTTCGAGGGGCCAACGTCCTGACTTTC
>once|15|TRBD1|TRBV4-3|TRBJ1-1
CASSQVRTGVTEAFF
TGCGCCAGCAGCCAAGTTCGGACAGGGGTAACTGAAGCTTTCTTT
>few|15|TRBD1|TRBV7-9|TRBJ2-7
CASSWGQGEADEQYF
TGTGCCAGCAGCTGGGGACAGGGAGAAGCCGACGAGCAGTACTTC
>NA|16|NA|TRBV6-6|TRBJ1-5
CASRPTEAGGNQPQHF
TGTGCCAGCAGGCCGACGGAGGCAGGGGGCAATCAGCCCCAGCATTTT
>NA|14|NA|TRBV6-6|TRBJ1-5
CASSGGQGRQPQHF
TGTGCCAGCAGTGGTGGGCAGGGCAGACAGCCCCAGCATTTT
>NA|15|TRBD1|TRBV5-6|TRBJ2-1
CASSLPGQGSHRLFF
TGTGCCAGCAGCTTGCCCGGACAGGGGTCCCATCGGTTGTTCTTC
>NA|15|TRBD2|TRBV2|TRBJ2-3
CASRPRAGRTDTQYF
TGTGCCAGCAGGCCGAGAGCGGGACGCACAGATACGCAGTATTTT
>NA|14|NA|TRBV28|TRBJ2-7
CASRAVPPQDEQYF
TGTGCCAGCAGAGCGGTCCCCCCCCAGGACGAGCAGTACTTC
>NA|12|TRBD2|TRBV28|TRBJ2-5
CASRGGQETQYF
TGTGCCAGCCGCGGGGGCCAAGAGACCCAGTACTTC
>NA|13|NA|TRBV3-1/TRBV3-2|TRBJ1-5
CASSRTSNQPQHF
TGTGCCAGCAGTCGAACAAGCAATCAGCCCCAGCATTTT
>NA|18|TRBD2|TRBV19|TRBJ2-1
CASSKWESGRARYNEQFF
TGTGCCAGTAGTAAGTGGGAGAGCGGGAGGGCGAGGTACAATGAGCAGTTCTTC
>NA|16|TRBD1|TRBV28|TRBJ2-7
CASSPTGQRYTYEQYF
TGTGCCAGCAGCCCCACGGGACAGAGATATACCTACGAGCAGTACTTC
>NA|14|TRBD1|TRBV18|TRBJ2-3
CASLGQGRTDTQYF
TGTGCCAGCCTGGGACAGGGGCGGACAGATACGCAGTATTTT
>once|11|NA|TRBV28|TRBJ2-2
CASRRGGELFF
TGTGCCAGTCGCCGGGGCGGGGAGCTGTTTTTT
>few|19|NA|TRBV4-3|TRBJ1-4
CASSQKGPHSPGDAEKLFF
TGCGCCAGCAGCCAAAAGGGCCCCCATTCTCCGGGGGACGCGGAAAAACTGTTTTTT
>few|16|NA|TRBV19|TRBJ1-5
CASSIIIRGAAQPQHF
TGTGCCAGTAGTATAATAATCCGGGGGGCAGCTCAGCCCCAGCATTTT
>NA|14|TRBD1|TRBV19|TRBJ2-1
CATEGQGGYYEQFF
TGTGCCACCGAGGGGCAAGGGGGCTATTATGAGCAGTTCTTC
>NA|15|NA|TRBV7-2|TRBJ2-3
CASTRLEGLVDTQYF
TGTGCCAGCACCCGTCTGGAGGGATTGGTAGATACGCAGTATTTT
>NA|13|NA|TRBV30|TRBJ2-7
CAWTRGKGYEQYF
TGTGCCTGGACCAGAGGGAAGGGTTACGAGCAGTACTTC
>NA|16|TRBD1|TRBV3-1/TRBV3-2|TRBJ1-3
CASSQVEGARGNTIYF
TGTGCCAGCAGCCAAGTAGAGGGGGCGCGGGGAAACACCATATATTTT
>NA|15|NA|TRBV6-5|TRBJ2-2
CASSPPRGGSGELFF
TGTGCCAGCAGCCCACCCAGGGGAGGGTCCGGGGAGCTGTTTTTT
>once|14|NA|TRBV5-1|TRBJ2-7
CASSLSGLTYEQYF
TGCGCCAGCAGCTTGTCCGGGTTAACCTACGAGCAGTACTTC
>NA|14|TRBD2|TRBV6-2/TRBV6-3|TRBJ2-3
CASSYGRATDTQYF
TGTGCCAGCAGTTACGGGAGGGCCACAGATACGCAGTATTTT
>NA|14|TRBD1|TRBV6-5|TRBJ1-2
CASSYTGQGSAYTF
TGTGCCAGCAGTTACACTGGACAGGGGTCAGCCTACACCTTC
>NA|18|TRBD1|TRBV3-1/TRBV3-2|TRBJ1-3
CASSQERRTGCPVHTIYF
TGTGCCAGCAGCCAAGAAAGGAGGACAGGGTGCCCGGTACACACCATATATTTT
>NA|17|TRBD1|TRBV7-8|TRBJ1-6
CASSLARQGANNSPLHF
TGTGCCAGCAGCTTAGCCCGACAGGGGGCTAATAATTCACCCCTCCACTTT
>NA|15|TRBD1|TRBV6-5|TRBJ2-4
CASRRGQGAQNIQYF
TGTGCCAGCAGGCGGGGACAGGGGGCCCAAAACATTCAGTACTTC
>NA|14|TRBD1|TRBV5-1|TRBJ2-7
CASSPGTGRKEQYF
TGCGCCAGCAGTCCCGGGACAGGGCGTAAGGAGCAGTACTTC
>NA|16|TRBD1|TRBV28|TRBJ1-5
CASSLRQGYSNQPQHF
TGTGCCAGCAGTTTAAGACAGGGCTATAGCAATCAGCCCCAGCATTTT
>NA|13|TRBD1|TRBV19|TRBJ2-5
CATRGTVSETQYF
TGTGCCACCAGGGGGACAGTCTCCGAGACCCAGTACTTC
>NA|15|NA|TRBV5-1|TRBJ2-7
CASSLTQAPEDEQYF
TGCGCCAGCAGCTTAACTCAGGCCCCGGAGGACGAGCAGTACTTC
>NA|18|TRBD2|TRBV3-1/TRBV3-2|TRBJ2-3
CASSQEFMGAGRTDTQYF
TGTGCCAGCAGCCAAGAGTTTATGGGAGCGGGGCGCACAGATACGCAGTATTTT
>NA|13|TRBD1|TRBV19|TRBJ1-1
CASTRQGNTEAFF
TGTGCCAGTACCCGACAGGGGAACACTGAAGCTTTCTTT
>NA|12|TRBD1|TRBV11-2|TRBJ2-1
CASSPGQGPAFF
TGTGCCAGCAGCCCCGGACAGGGCCCGGCGTTCTTC
>NA|15|TRBD1|TRBV4-3|TRBJ1-4
CASSQPGQGPEKLFF
TGCGCCAGCAGCCAACCGGGACAGGGTCCCGAAAAACTGTTTTTT
>NA|14|TRBD1|TRBV6-2/TRBV6-3|TRBJ2-3
CASSLQGFTDTQYF
TGTGCCAGCAGCTTACAGGGGTTCACAGATACGCAGTATTTT
>NA|13|NA|TRBV6-2/TRBV6-3|TRBJ1-2
CASSAQEGYGYTF
TGTGCCAGCAGTGCTCAGGAGGGCTATGGCTACACCTTC
>NA|15|NA|TRBV20-1|TRBJ2-5
CSASRSGNSVETQYF
TGCAGTGCTAGTAGGTCAGGGAATTCAGTGGAGACCCAGTACTTC
>NA|14|TRBD2|TRBV5-6|TRBJ2-3
CASHLAGITDTQYF
TGTGCCAGCCACCTAGCGGGCATCACAGATACGCAGTATTTT
>NA|15|TRBD2|TRBV7-2|TRBJ2-3
CASSLHTSGGTRWYF
TGTGCCAGCAGCCTCCATACTAGCGGGGGGACGCGGTGGTATTTT
>NA|16|TRBD1|TRBV30|TRBJ2-7
CAWKKGGGQGRYEQYF
TGTGCCTGGAAAAAGGGGGGAGGACAGGGCCGCTACGAGCAGTACTTC
>NA|12|NA|TRBV3-1/TRBV3-2|TRBJ2-7
CASSQVNYEQYF
TGTGCCAGCAGCCAAGTTAACTACGAGCAGTACTTC
>NA|16|TRBD1|TRBV19|TRBJ1-5
CASNRDRAYSNQPQHF
TGTGCCAGTAATCGGGACAGAGCATATAGCAATCAGCCCCAGCATTTT
>NA|16|TRBD2|TRBV15|TRBJ2-1
CATSRQLAASYNEQFF
TGTGCCACCAGCAGACAACTAGCGGCATCCTACAATGAGCAGTTCTTC
>NA|16|TRBD2|TRBV7-9|TRBJ2-2
CASSSTASGIAGELFF
TGTGCCAGCAGCTCCACCGCTAGCGGGATAGCCGGGGAGCTGTTTTTT
>NA|13|TRBD1|TRBV5-1|TRBJ1-1
CASSRDRGPEAFF
TGCGCCAGCAGCCGGGACAGGGGGCCTGAAGCTTTCTTT
>NA|15|NA|TRBV11-2|TRBJ1-1
CASSPGGTSVFEAFF
TGTGCCAGCAGCCCGGGGGGGACATCGGTTTTTGAAGCTTTCTTT
>NA|14|TRBD1|TRBV6-2/TRBV6-3|TRBJ1-5
CASSLGQGIGPQHF
TGTGCCAGCAGCCTGGGACAGGGGATCGGGCCCCAGCATTTT
>NA|19|NA|TRBV27|TRBJ2-7
CASSLQGGGRGLFPYEQYF
TGTGCCAGCAGTTTACAAGGCGGGGGCCGGGGGCTGTTCCCCTACGAGCAGTACTTC
>NA|14|TRBD1|TRBV28|TRBJ2-5
CASKNPGQQETQYF
TGTGCCAGCAAGAACCCGGGACAGCAAGAGACCCAGTACTTC
>NA|19|TRBD2|TRBV7-2|TRBJ2-1
CASSSPTSGRIRSYNEQFF
TGTGCCAGCAGCTCCCCAACTAGCGGGAGGATAAGGTCCTACAATGAGCAGTTCTTC
>NA|15|NA|TRBV5-1|TRBJ2-1
CASSLYRGEGNEQFF
TGCGCCAGCAGCTTGTACAGGGGGGAGGGCAATGAGCAGTTCTTC
>NA|14|TRBD1|TRBV5-1|TRBJ2-5
CASSPVTGQETQYF
TGCGCCAGCAGCCCGGTGACAGGGCAAGAGACCCAGTACTTC
>NA|13|TRBD1|TRBV3-1/TRBV3-2|TRBJ1-1
CASSPQGPRGAFF
TGTGCCAGCAGCCCACAGGGGCCTAGGGGGGCTTTCTTT
>NA|14|NA|TRBV7-8|TRBJ1-4
CASSLGGGGEKLFF
TGTGCCAGCAGCTTAGGAGGGGGGGGTGAAAAACTGTTTTTT